This TCR beta chain was recorded in a study of neoadjuvant nivolumab and ipilimumab in lung cancer (dated by TCRdb to about 2020). Background for the entire study: Nivolumab was administered intravenously at 3 mg/kg on days 1, 15 and 29, and in the combination arm ipilimumab 1 mg/kg was added on day 1 only. The major pathologic response (MPR) rate in the intention-to-treat population in each study arm was designated as the primary trial endpoint. Of the 45 or so patients with operable NSCLC treated in the trial, roughly 23 were randomized to nivolumab monotherapy and around 20 to nivolumab plus ipilimumab. TCR repertoires in pretherapy (baseline) peripheral blood were compared with TCR repertoires in tumors resected at surgery after neoadjuvant immune checkpoint blockade. Matched pretherapy and resected tumor pairs were analyzed for seven patients: four treated with nivolumab and three with nivolumab plus ipilimumab.

The protocol used for the library was the immunoSEQ multiplex PCR assay. The published analysis was carried out like this. Repertoires were summarized by richness and clonality, and significantly expanded and contracted clones were identified between pre- and post-therapy samples. TCRdb limited this immuneACCESS table to in-frame rearrangements with V and J called. A share of clones is missing; checked studies link under half to unresolved V genes, and the rest is unexplained. That table supplies the V and J calls and clone size; D and trimming were determined from the DNA. In this sample the table shows 24,000 or so clones, over 80% of which occur a single time. The ten largest clonotypes hold 6.1% of the sample. Paper-wide results and their limitations: From pretherapy to surgery, increases in tumor T-cell richness and clonality were observed in three of three dual-therapy tumors but in only two of four nivolumab-treated tumors. TCR richness in pretherapy blood showed a positive correlation with richness in tumors resected after neoadjuvant therapy (Spearman R ≈ 0.78). TCR sequencing was performed in a small number of samples. No significant correlation was found between TCR clonality and pathologic tumor regression, and only a single major-pathologic-response sample was available for the analysis of TCR clonality versus pathologic tumor regression. Greater TCR richness and clonality were observed in resected tumors than in tumor-adjacent uninvolved lung, and increases were observed in more dual-therapy-treated tumors.

The sample's time point, from its label and the paper: pretherapy, before neoadjuvant immune checkpoint inhibitors. Samples were obtained from the phase 2 randomized NEOSTAR trial, in which neoadjuvant nivolumab or nivolumab plus ipilimumab followed by surgery was tested in operable NSCLC. The sample holds a few counts of this clone. This receptor's antigen is unknown. The record has no base qualities; no much larger clone is one base away. CDR1 is given as MNHEY and CDR2 as SMNVEV, both from the germline V gene (reference sequence). Trimming accounts for 6 bases at V and 8 bases at J, while the number of junction bases matched to no gene is 7. Taken from cysteine to phenylalanine, the CDR3 has 13 residues. Just the 39-base CDR3 DNA is kept, in frame starting at base 1.

The chain is encoded by TRBV27 joined to TRBJ1-2; TRBD1 lines up with 9 middle nucleotides. The specimen was peripheral blood, collected before neoadjuvant nivolumab, alone or with ipilimumab. The clonotype comes from an adult with non-small cell lung cancer. For the CDR3, the sequence is CASRIQGARGYTF. The base sequence is TGTGCCAGCAGGATACAGGGGGCGCGGGGCTACACCTTC.